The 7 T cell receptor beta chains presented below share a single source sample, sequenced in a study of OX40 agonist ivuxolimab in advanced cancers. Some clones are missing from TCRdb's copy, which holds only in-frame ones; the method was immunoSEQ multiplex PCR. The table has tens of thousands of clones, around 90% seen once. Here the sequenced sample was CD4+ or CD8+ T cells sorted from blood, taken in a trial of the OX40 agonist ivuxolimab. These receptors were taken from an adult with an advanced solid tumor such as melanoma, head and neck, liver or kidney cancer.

In DNA form, the CDR3 reads TGCGCCAGCGGTGTAGAGACAGGGGTCTATGGCTACACCTTC. This codes for CASGVETGVYGYTF. The chain combines TRBV4-3 with TRBJ1-2; TRBD1 aligns across 8 bases. The junction had 9 bases not matched to a gene; V was cut back by 8 bases and J by 4 bases. CDR1 and CDR2 from the germline V gene are LGHNA and YSLEER. CDR3 size: 14 residues.

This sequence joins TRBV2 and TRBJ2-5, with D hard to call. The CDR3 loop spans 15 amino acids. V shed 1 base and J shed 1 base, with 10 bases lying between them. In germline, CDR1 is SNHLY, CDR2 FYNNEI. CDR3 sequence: CASSEGPGVQETQYF. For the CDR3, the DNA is TGTGCCAGCAGTGAAGGTCCAGGAGTCCAAGAGACCCAGTACTTC.

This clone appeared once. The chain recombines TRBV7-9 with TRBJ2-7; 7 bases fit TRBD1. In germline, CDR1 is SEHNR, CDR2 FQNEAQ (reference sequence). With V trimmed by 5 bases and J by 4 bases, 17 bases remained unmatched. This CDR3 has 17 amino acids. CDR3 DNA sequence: TGTGCCAGCAGCACCGTGAGGGACAGTCCCTTCGTTTACGAGCAGTACTTC. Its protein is CASSTVRDSPFVYEQYF.

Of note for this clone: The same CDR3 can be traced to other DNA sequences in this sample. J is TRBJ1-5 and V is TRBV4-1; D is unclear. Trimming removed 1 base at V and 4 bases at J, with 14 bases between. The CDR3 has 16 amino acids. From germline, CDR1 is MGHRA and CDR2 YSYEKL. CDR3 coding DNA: TGCGCCAGCAGCCAAGTGGCAGGAGCAACTAATCAGCCCCAGCATTTT. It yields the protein CASSQVAGATNQPQHF.

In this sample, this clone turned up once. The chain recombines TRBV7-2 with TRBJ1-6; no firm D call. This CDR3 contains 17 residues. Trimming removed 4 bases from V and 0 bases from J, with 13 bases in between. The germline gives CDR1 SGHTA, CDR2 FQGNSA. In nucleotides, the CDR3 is TGTGCCAGCAGCTCCATCCCAGCAAGCTCCTATAATTCACCCCTCCACTTT. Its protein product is CASSSIPASSYNSPLHF. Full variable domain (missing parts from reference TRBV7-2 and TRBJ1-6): GAGVSQSPSNKVTEKGKDVELRCDPISGHTALYWYRQSLGQGLEFLIYFQGNSAPDKSGLPSDRFSAERTGGSVSTLTIQRTQQEDSAVYLCASSSIPASSYNSPLHFGNGTRLTVT.

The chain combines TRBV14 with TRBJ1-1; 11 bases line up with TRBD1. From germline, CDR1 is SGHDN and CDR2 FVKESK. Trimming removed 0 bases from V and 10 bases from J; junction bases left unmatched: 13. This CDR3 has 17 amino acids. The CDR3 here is CASSQEKGQGVWKAAFF. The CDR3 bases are TGTGCCAGCAGCCAAGAAAAGGGACAGGGGGTTTGGAAGGCAGCTTTCTTT. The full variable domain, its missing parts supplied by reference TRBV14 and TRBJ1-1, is EAGVTQFPSHSVIEKGQTVTLRCDPISGHDNLYWYRRVMGKEIKFLLHFVKESKQDESGMPNNRFLAERTGGTYSTLKVQPAELEDSGVYFCASSQEKGQGVWKAAFFGQGTRLTVV.

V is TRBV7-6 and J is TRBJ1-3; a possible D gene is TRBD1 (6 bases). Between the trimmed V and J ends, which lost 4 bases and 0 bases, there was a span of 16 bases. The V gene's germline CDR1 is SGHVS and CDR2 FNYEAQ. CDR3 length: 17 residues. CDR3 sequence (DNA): TGTGCCAGCAGCTCTCCGACAGGCCCGAGCTCTGGAAACACCATATATTTT. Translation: CASSSPTGPSSGNTIYF. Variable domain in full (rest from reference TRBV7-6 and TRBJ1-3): GAGVSQSPRYKVTKRGQDVALRCDPISGHVSLYWYRQALGQGPEFLTYFNYEAQQDKSGLPNDRFSAERPEGSISTLTIQRTEQRDSAMYRCASSSPTGPSSGNTIYFGEGSWLTVV.